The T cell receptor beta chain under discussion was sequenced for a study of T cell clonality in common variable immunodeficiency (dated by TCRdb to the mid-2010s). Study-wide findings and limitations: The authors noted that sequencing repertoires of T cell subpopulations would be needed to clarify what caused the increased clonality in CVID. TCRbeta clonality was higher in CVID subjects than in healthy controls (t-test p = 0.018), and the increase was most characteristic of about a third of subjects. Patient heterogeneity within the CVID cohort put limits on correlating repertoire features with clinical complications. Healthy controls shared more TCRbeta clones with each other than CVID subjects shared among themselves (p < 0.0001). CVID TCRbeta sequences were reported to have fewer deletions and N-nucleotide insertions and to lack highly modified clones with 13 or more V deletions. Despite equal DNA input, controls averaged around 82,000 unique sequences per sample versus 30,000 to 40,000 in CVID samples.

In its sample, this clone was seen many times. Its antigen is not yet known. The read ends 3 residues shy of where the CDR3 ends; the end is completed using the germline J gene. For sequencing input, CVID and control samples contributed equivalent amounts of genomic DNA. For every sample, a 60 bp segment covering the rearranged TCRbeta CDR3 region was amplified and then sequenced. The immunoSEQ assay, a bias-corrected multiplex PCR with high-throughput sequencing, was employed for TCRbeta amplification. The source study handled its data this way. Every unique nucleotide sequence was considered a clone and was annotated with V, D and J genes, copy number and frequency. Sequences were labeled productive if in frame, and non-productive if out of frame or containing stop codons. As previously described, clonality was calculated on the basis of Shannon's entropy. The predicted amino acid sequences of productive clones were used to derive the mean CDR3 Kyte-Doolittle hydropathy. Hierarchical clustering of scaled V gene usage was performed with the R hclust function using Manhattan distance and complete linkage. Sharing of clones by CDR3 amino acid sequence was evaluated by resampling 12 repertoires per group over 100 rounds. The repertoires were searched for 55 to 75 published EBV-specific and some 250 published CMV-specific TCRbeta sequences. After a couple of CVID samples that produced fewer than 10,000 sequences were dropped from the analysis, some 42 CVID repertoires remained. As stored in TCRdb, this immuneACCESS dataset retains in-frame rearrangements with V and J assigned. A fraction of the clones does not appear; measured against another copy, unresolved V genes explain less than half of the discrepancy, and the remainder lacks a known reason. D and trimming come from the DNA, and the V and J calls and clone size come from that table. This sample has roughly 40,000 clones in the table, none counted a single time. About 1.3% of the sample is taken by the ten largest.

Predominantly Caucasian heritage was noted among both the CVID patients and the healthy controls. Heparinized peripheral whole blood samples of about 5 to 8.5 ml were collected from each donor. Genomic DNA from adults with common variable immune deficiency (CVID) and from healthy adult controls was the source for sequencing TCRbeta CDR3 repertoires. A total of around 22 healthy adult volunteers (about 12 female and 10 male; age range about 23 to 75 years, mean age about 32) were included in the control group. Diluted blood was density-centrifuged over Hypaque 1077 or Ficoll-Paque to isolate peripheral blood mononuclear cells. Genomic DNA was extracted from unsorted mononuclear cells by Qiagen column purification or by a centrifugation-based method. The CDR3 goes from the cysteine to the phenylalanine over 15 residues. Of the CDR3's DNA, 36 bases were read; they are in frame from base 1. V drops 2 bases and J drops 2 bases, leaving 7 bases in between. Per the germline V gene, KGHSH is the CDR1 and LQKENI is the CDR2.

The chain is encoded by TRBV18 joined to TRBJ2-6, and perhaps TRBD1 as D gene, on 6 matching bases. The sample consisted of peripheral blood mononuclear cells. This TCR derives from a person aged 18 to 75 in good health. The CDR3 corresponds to CASSPGGAGANVLTF. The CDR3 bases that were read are TGTGCCAGCTCACCAGGGGGCGCTGGGGCCAACGTC.